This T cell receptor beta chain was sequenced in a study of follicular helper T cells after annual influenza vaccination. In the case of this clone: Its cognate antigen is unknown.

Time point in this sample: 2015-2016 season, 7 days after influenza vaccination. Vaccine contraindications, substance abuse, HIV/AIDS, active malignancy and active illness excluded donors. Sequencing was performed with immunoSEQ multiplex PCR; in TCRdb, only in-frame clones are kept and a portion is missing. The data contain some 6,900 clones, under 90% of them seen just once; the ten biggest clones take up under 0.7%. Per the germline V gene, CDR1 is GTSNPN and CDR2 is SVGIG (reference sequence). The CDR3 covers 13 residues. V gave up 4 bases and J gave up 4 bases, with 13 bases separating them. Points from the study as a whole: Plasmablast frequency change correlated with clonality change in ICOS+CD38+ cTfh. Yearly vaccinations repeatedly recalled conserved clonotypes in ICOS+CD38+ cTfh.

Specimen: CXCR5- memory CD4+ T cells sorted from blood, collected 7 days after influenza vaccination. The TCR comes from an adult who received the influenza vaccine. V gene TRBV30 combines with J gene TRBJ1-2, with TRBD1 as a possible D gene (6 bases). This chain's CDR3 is CAWTRQDAYGYTF. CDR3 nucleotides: TGTGCCTGGACCCGACAGGACGCCTATGGCTACACCTTC.